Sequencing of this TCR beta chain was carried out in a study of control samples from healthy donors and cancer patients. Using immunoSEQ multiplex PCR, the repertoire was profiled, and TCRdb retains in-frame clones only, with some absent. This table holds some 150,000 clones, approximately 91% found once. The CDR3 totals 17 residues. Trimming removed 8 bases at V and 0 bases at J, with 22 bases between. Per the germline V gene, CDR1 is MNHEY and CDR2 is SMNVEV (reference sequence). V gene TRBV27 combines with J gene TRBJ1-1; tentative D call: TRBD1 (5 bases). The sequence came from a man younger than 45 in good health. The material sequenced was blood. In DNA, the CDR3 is TGTGCCAGCGGGGGAACAGGACCCCTTTCCATGAACACTGAAGCTTTCTTT. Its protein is CASGGTGPLSMNTEAFF.